The sequence of this T cell receptor (beta chain) was determined in a study of blood T cells in healthy people across ages. As for the study in general: Template switching retrieved approximately one barcoded beta molecule for each two T cells.

Total RNA, at least 5 micrograms per sample, was extracted from PBMCs. A second PCR, run for about 7 to 12 cycles, used a sample-barcoded 5' primer plus a J-beta primer mix. TCRdb redid the calling of the 5' RACE reads with MiXCR, one entry per CDR3 protein. This table has approximately 960,000 distinct CDR3 sequences, 29% appearing once. Germline CDR1 and CDR2: SGHTA and FQGTGA. The CDR3 runs to 22 residues. The ends lost 5 bases at V and 3 bases at J; junction bases unmatched: 20. In this sample, this clonotype turned up a few times. These data also formed part of another study, on T cells of mothers and their children. Per that paper: T cell clones that were persistent and microchimeric went undetected.

The chain recombines TRBV7-3 with TRBJ2-3; 16 bases align to TRBD2. Sequencing was performed on blood. The receptor comes from a woman aged 40 to 49 in good health. CDR3 amino acids: CASSLRRGTSGGARSPTDTQYF. The CDR3 DNA sequence: TGTGCCAGCAGCCTTCGCCGAGGGACTAGCGGGGGGGCCAGGTCTCCTACAGATACGCAGTATTTT.